The rows below give T cell receptor beta chains drawn from one sample of a study of blood T cell repertoires in COVID-19. Profiled with immunoSEQ multiplex PCR; TCRdb holds only in-frame clones, not every one. The sample has approximately 120,000 clones, 81% seen once. Material for sequencing was peripheral blood. The receptor set was obtained from a human donor in a cohort sampled during active COVID-19. Both conserved end residues are part of each CDR3. The D gene is left open where the match is weak. A row's size may be missing; if present it is once, few, many or a size class.

>-|TRBJ2-7|TRBV5-1|-
TGCGCCAGCAGCTTGGACGGGATATCCTACGAGCAGTACTTC
CASSLDGISYEQYF
>-|TRBJ2-7|TRBV29-1|-
TGCAGCGTTGAACCGGACAGCTCCTACGAGCAGTACTTC
CSVEPDSSYEQYF
>TRBD2|TRBJ2-7|TRBV12-5|-
TGTGCTAGTGGCCCCCTCGGCGGGGGGTGGTACTTC
CASGPLGGGWYF
>-|TRBJ2-7|TRBV28|-
TGTGCCAGCAGGACCGGGACAAGCTACGAGCAGTACTTC
CASRTGTSYEQYF
>TRBD1|TRBJ1-2|TRBV6-5|once
TGTGCCAGCAGTTACGGCAGGGGGTTCTATGGCTACACCTTC
CASSYGRGFYGYTF
>-|TRBJ1-1|TRBV5-1|-
TGCGCCAGCAGCTCTATGGTCCGATCGAACACTGAAGCTTTCTTT
CASSSMVRSNTEAFF
>TRBD1|TRBJ1-2|TRBV25-1|-
TGTGCCAGCAGGGGGGGACAGGGGGCGGTGGTCGGTGGCTACACCTTC
CASRGGQGAVVGGYTF
>TRBD1|TRBJ2-3|TRBV7-3|-
TGTGCCAGCAGAATATTATGGACAGGGGGTTGGACAGATACGCAGTATTTT
CASRILWTGGWTDTQYF
>TRBD1|TRBJ2-1|TRBV28|-
TGTGCCAGCAGTATGAGGACAGGTGCACAGTTCTTC
CASSMRTGAQFF
>TRBD2|TRBJ2-3|TRBV23-1|-
TGCGCCAGCAGTCAAGGCAAGGGACTAGGTACAGATACGCAGTATTTT
CASSQGKGLGTDTQYF
>TRBD1|TRBJ1-2|TRBV7-2|-
TGTGCCAGCAGCTCCGACAGGGGGGGCTATGGCTACACCTTC
CASSSDRGGYGYTF
>-|TRBJ1-2|TRBV2|-
TGTGCCAGCAGTGTGGCCAGTAACTATGGCTACACCTTC
CASSVASNYGYTF
>-|TRBJ1-5|TRBV4-2|-
TGTGCCAGCAGCCAAGAGCGTATGCAGCCCCAGCATTTT
CASSQERMQPQHF
>-|TRBJ2-7|TRBV18|few
TGTGCCAGCTCACTCTCGAGCTCCTACGAGCAGTACTTC
CASSLSSSYEQYF
>-|TRBJ1-2|TRBV9|-
TGTGCCAGCAGCGTAGTAAGTGGCAGGGGACGACGAATCGGGGGCTACACCTTC
CASSVVSGRGRRIGGYTF
>-|TRBJ2-1|TRBV10-3|-
TGTGCCATCAGTGCAGGGAACACCTACAATGAGCAGTTCTTC
CAISAGNTYNEQFF
>-|TRBJ1-5|TRBV3-1/TRBV3-2|-
TGTGCCAGCAGCCAAGGACAGTCCAATCAGCCCCAGCATTTT
CASSQGQSNQPQHF
>-|TRBJ2-7|TRBV2|-
TGTGCCAGCAGTGAAGCGCTTCCAGGCAGCAGCTCCTACGAGCAGTACTTC
CASSEALPGSSSYEQYF
>TRBD2|TRBJ2-7|TRBV24-1|-
TGTGCCACCAGCGAACGGGGGGGGCATACCTACGAGCAGTACTTC
CATSERGGHTYEQYF
>-|TRBJ2-5|TRBV9|few
TGTGCCAGCAGCGTAGGTCAGGCGTCTCGGGAGACCCAGTACTTC
CASSVGQASRETQYF
>TRBD1|TRBJ2-7|TRBV27|once
TGTGCCAGCAGGACAGGGGGCGCGGGGTACGAGCAGTACTTC
CASRTGGAGYEQYF
>-|TRBJ1-1|TRBV9|-
TGTGCCAGCAGCGTAGGGGGCAGTGAAGCTTTCTTT
CASSVGGSEAFF
>-|TRBJ1-1|TRBV11-3|-
TGTGCCAGCAGCTTAGTTGGAGGGGCCAAGAGCACTGAAGCTTTCTTT
CASSLVGGAKSTEAFF
>-|TRBJ2-1|TRBV24-1|few
TGTGCCACCAGTGATAATAAGGGGGACGACCTAAATGAGCAGTTCTTC
CATSDNKGDDLNEQFF
>-|TRBJ1-2|TRBV28|-
TGTGCCAGCAGTTCAGCAGGGACTAACTATGGCTACACCTTC
CASSSAGTNYGYTF
>TRBD1|TRBJ2-7|TRBV4-1|few
TGCGCCAGCAGCTGGGACAGGGAGCTCTCCTACGAGCAGTACTTC
CASSWDRELSYEQYF
>-|TRBJ2-7|TRBV12-3/TRBV12-4|once
TGTGCCAGTCGGGACGCGGGAACCTACGAGCAGTACTTC
CASRDAGTYEQYF
>TRBD1|TRBJ1-1|TRBV5-1|-
TGCGCCAGCAGGTCCGGGACAGGGGACATGAACACTGAAGCTTTCTTT
CASRSGTGDMNTEAFF
>-|TRBJ2-3|TRBV5-1|-
TGCGCCAGCAGATCAGGGGAAACAGCAGATACGCAGTATTTT
CASRSGETADTQYF
>-|TRBJ2-3|TRBV5-6|-
TGTGCCAGCAGCTTCAACAGGGACGGGGAGCAGTATTTT
CASSFNRDGEQYF
>-|TRBJ1-2|TRBV7-2|-
TGTGCCAGCAGCTTCGACGGACAGAGCCCTAACTATGGCTACACCTTC
CASSFDGQSPNYGYTF
>TRBD1|TRBJ1-5|TRBV9|few
TGTGCCAGCAGCGTAGGGGACAGTAGCAATCAGCCCCAGCATTTT
CASSVGDSSNQPQHF
>TRBD1|TRBJ2-5|TRBV28|once
TGTGCCAGCAGTTACCGGACAGGGGGCACGGAGACCCAGTACTTC
CASSYRTGGTETQYF
>TRBD2|TRBJ2-1|TRBV9|-
TGTGCCAGCAGCGTAGTTAGCGGGAGTCTCCATGAGCAGTTCTTC
CASSVVSGSLHEQFF
>TRBD2|TRBJ2-7|TRBV7-2|-
TGTGCCAGCAGGGGTTTTGGACTAGCGATGGACGAGCAGTACTTC
CASRGFGLAMDEQYF
>TRBD2|TRBJ2-7|TRBV11-2|-
TGTGCCAGCAGCCTCCGGGCGGGGGGGGCCCAAACGAACGAGCAGTACTTC
CASSLRAGGAQTNEQYF
>-|TRBJ1-1|TRBV21-1|-
TGTGCCAGCAGCAAAGGGACATCACGAGCATCGAACACTGAAGCTTTCTTT
CASSKGTSRASNTEAFF
>-|TRBJ1-1|TRBV7-7|-
TGTGCTAGCAGCTTATTTGTCCCCCGGAGGACTGAAGCTTTCTTT
CASSLFVPRRTEAFF
>TRBD1|TRBJ1-5|TRBV19|-
TGTGCCAGTAGTAACCCGGACAGGCCGTGGGTTCAGCCCCAGCATTTT
CASSNPDRPWVQPQHF
>TRBD1|TRBJ1-4|TRBV28|-
TGTGCCAGCAGTTCACCGGGACAGGGGCGACGGAATGAAAAACTGTTTTTT
CASSSPGQGRRNEKLFF
>TRBD1|TRBJ1-3|TRBV6-5|-
TGTGCCAGCACAGGGGGCGCGTCGGGAAACACCATATATTTT
CASTGGASGNTIYF
>-|TRBJ1-5|TRBV6-5|-
TGTGCCAGCAGTTACTCGGTCTCAGGGCCGCCCCAGCATTTT
CASSYSVSGPPQHF
>-|TRBJ1-5|TRBV28|-
TGTGCCAGCAGTTGGTTAGGGAGGGGTGGCAATCAGCCCCAGCATTTT
CASSWLGRGGNQPQHF
>-|TRBJ2-1|TRBV4-3|-
TGCGCCAGCAGCCAAGATAAACACTCCTACAATGAGCAGTTCTTC
CASSQDKHSYNEQFF
>-|TRBJ1-1|TRBV5-5|once
TGTGCCAGCAGCTTGCGTGGAGTCGGCACTGAAGCTTTCTTT
CASSLRGVGTEAFF
>-|TRBJ1-5|TRBV18|-
TGTGCCAGCTCAAGCGACAGTTTGGGCAATCAGCCCCAGCATTTT
CASSSDSLGNQPQHF
>-|TRBJ2-3|TRBV10-3|once
TGTGCCATCAGCCCTACCGGGGAGTTAACAGATACGCAGTATTTT
CAISPTGELTDTQYF
>-|TRBJ2-7|TRBV2|-
TGTGCCAGCAGTGGCACAGGGTCCTACGAGCAGTACTTC
CASSGTGSYEQYF
>-|TRBJ1-6|TRBV6-6|-
TGTGCCAGCAGCTCGAACAGGGTGGCATATAATTCACCCCTCCACTTT
CASSSNRVAYNSPLHF
>-|TRBJ1-2|TRBV7-3|-
TGTGCCAGCAGCCCCGGGACAAACTATGGCTACACCTTC
CASSPGTNYGYTF
>-|TRBJ1-1|TRBV30|-
TGTGGTGCGGGGCGAAACACTGAAGCTTTCTTT
CGAGRNTEAFF
>-|TRBJ1-2|TRBV7-8|once
TGTGCCAGCAGCTTTGGTGGGCAGCATGGCTACACCTTC
CASSFGGQHGYTF